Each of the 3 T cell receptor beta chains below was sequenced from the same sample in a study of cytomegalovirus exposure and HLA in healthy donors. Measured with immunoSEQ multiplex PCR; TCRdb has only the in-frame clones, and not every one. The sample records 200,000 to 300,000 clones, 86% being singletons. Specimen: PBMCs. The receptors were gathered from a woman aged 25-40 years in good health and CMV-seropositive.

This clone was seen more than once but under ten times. The CDR3 protein is CASSWTSGSYEQYF. The CDR3 DNA follows: TGTGCCAGCAGCTGGACTAGCGGGAGCTACGAGCAGTACTTC. The rearrangement uses TRBV7-9 and TRBJ2-7, with 13 bases fitting TRBD2. CDR3 size: 14 residues. Trimming took 4 bases from V and 3 from J; bases not matched to a gene: 0. Germline CDR1 is SEHNR and CDR2 is FQNEAQ (reference sequence).

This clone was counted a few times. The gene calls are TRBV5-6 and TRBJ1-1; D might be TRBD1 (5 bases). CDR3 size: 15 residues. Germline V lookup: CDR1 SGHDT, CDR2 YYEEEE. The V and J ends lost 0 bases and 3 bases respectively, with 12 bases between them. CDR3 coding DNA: TGTGCCAGCAGCTTGGCGCGCGGGGCGGACACTGAAGCTTTCTTT. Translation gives CASSLARGADTEAFF.

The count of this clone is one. The CDR3 DNA sequence: TGTGCCAGCAGCGCAGGGACAGGGCAGGGCATGAACACTGAAGCTTTCTTT. This translates into CASSAGTGQGMNTEAFF. The chain is built from TRBV7-8 and TRBJ1-1; TRBD1 aligns across 9 bases. V was clipped by 5 bases and J by 0 bases; unmatched bases: 10. This CDR3 has 17 residues. Germline CDR1 reads SGHVS; CDR2 reads FQNEAQ.